The clone carrying this T cell receptor (beta chain) was seen repeatedly, ten times or more. The antigen is unknown. The data stem from a study of CD8 T cells in ankylosing spondylitis. In TCRdb, the 5' RACE reads were re-called with MiXCR into one record per CDR3 protein. The sample records roughly 90,000 distinct CDR3 sequences, about 8.3% being singletons. General study results and limits: Characteristic of ankylosing spondylitis blood, it appeared, was a TCR beta motif comprising eight highly homologous variants.

The clonotype comes from a male donor with ankylosing spondylitis. Sequenced material: blood, either unsorted or a sorted T cell fraction (not recorded which).

CDR3 in amino acids: CSARDNRGLDGRQPQHF. CDR3 in DNA: TGCAGTGCTAGAGATAACAGGGGGCTCGACGGTAGACAGCCCCAGCATTTT. V and J are TRBV20-1 and TRBJ1-5; 9 positions agree with TRBD1. Trimming at V came to 0 bases and at J to 7 bases, leaving 13 bases not matched to a gene. This CDR3 is built from 17 residues. Per the germline V gene, CDR1 is DFQATT and CDR2 is SNEGSKA (reference sequence).